This T cell receptor beta chain is from a study of PD-1 blockade in classical Hodgkin lymphoma. Generated by immunoSEQ multiplex PCR, the TCRdb table keeps only in-frame clones and is missing some. Of 100,000 or so clones in the sample, roughly 91% are singletons; the top ten hold around 6.6%. Brentuximab vedotin exposure varied among the patients, all of whom had relapsed after autologous stem cell transplantation. Germline values: CDR1 MNHEY, CDR2 SMNVEV (reference sequence). This CDR3 region has 14 residues. Trimming stripped 4 bases from V and 8 bases from J, with 17 bases between. The material sequenced was peripheral blood mononuclear cells (PBMCs), taken before the second cycle of nivolumab. The TCR was taken from a human donor with classical Hodgkin lymphoma. This chain joins TRBV27 and TRBJ1-2; a possible D gene is TRBD1 (6 bases). CDR3 DNA: TGTGCCAGCAGTTGGGGGCGGGGGGTATGGGGCTACACCTTC. This encodes CASSWGRGVWGYTF.